The clone carrying this T cell receptor beta chain has at least ten counts. The antigen is undetermined. The sample belongs to a study of breast tumors, draining lymph nodes, adjacent tissues. TCRdb ran MiXCR on the multiplex PCR reads and lists one entry per CDR3 protein. The data show 250,000 or so distinct CDR3 sequences, around 31% seen once. Broader study findings: Tumors had less TCR diversity than lymph nodes, more than nontumor tissue.

Trimming took 2 bases from V and 11 from J, leaving 10 bases between them. This CDR3 has 12 amino acids. Breast cancer patients provided tissue from their axillary draining lymph nodes. This sequence joins TRBV12-3 or TRBV12-4 and TRBJ1-5; no clear D gene. Source material: axillary lymph node tissue. The sequence came from a female donor with breast cancer. Some clones in this sample may be carry-over from other donors' samples. The CDR3 region is CASSLTIEAQHF. The DNA of the CDR3 is TGTGCCAGCAGTTTAACAATCGAGGCCCAGCATTTT.